This TCR beta chain is drawn from a study of PD-L1 blockade in urothelial cancer (dated by TCRdb to the late 2010s). About the study as a whole: Therapy was started around 2014 for all patients, and atezolizumab 1,200 mg was administered intravenously every 3 weeks. Around 29 patients had pretreatment blood TCR-seq, about 24 had at least one posttreatment blood collection, and about 24 had tumor TCR-seq. The study, an exploratory multi-omic analysis, examined somatic, immune and clinical correlates of response to PD-L1 blockade with atezolizumab in urothelial cancer. Blood samples were analyzed at two time points: 3 weeks after treatment start (second dose) and 6 weeks after treatment start. Blood samples gave median yields of roughly 150,000 T cells and 82,636 unique TCRs, along with a median clonality of roughly 0.08. Whole exome sequencing and RNA sequencing of pretreatment tumors were performed alongside TCR sequencing in the same patients. Durable clinical benefit was achieved by nine patients and was not achieved by 20 patients. An ECOG performance status of 0 or 1 was recorded for the patients, and 0 to 3 prior chemotherapy regimens had been received by the patients. Durable clinical benefit was defined as a progression-free survival longer than 6 months, and TCR features were additionally tested against progression-free survival and overall survival. About 85% of the 29 patients were males with bladder-origin urothelial cancer, and 18 of 29 reported a prior smoking history. TCR sequencing covered pretreatment tumor samples and matched, serially collected peripheral blood taken before and after atezolizumab treatment.

Summary of the overall study and its limitations: Because of the small sample size (n of about 29) and the many exploratory analyses performed, the results are intended to be regarded as hypothesis-generating. Improved progression-free and overall survival was found to be associated with pretreatment peripheral blood TCR clonality below the median. At 3 weeks after the start of treatment, tumor-associated TCR clones in peripheral blood had expanded more in patients with durable benefit (n ≈ 22, p = 0.022).

Synthetic TCR analog templates were spiked into each PCR so that absolute template abundance could be estimated from read counts. The immunoSEQ assay used bias-controlled V and J gene primers to amplify TCRbeta CDR3 regions from genomic DNA. Rearranged TCRbeta segments were sequenced at approximately 20X coverage. As for the authors' bioinformatics: Sequencing errors were corrected by clustering, and CDR3s were annotated against IMGT so that V, D and J genes could be assigned. Downstream analyses used only productive TCRbeta rearrangements, leaving out any out-of-frame or stop-codon sequences. Clonality was computed as one minus Shannon entropy normalized by the log of the number of unique productive sequences. Clones differing between time points or between blood and tumor were identified using Fisher's exact test with Benjamini-Hochberg correction, with an adjusted p below 0.01 applied as the threshold. TCRdb obtained this table from immuneACCESS and retained in-frame rearrangements with V and J assigned. These tables miss some clones; where compared with another copy, unresolved V genes account for less than half of the shortfall, and the remainder is unexplained. V and J calls and clone size are those listed in that table; D and trimming were worked out from the DNA. The sample table holds about 52,000 clones, of which 84% were seen once. Less than 1.5% of the sample rests with the top ten.

Points on this clone: The antigen it binds to is not known. Base qualities are not recorded, but no much larger clone differs from it by a single base.

Measured from the cysteine to the phenylalanine, the CDR3 is 19 residues long. Just CDR3 DNA is preserved here, 57 bases in frame from base 1. CDR1 and CDR2, looked up from the germline V gene (reference sequence), are LNHDA and SQIVND. Trimming takes 6 bases off V and 3 bases off J; junction bases not matched to a gene: 14. The intended sense of this specimen's time point label: pretreatment peripheral blood. A cohort of 25 to 30 patients with locally advanced or metastatic urothelial carcinoma, treated at Memorial Sloan Kettering on a trial protocol, was included. Peripheral blood mononuclear cells were collected pretreatment and during treatment, at between 1 and 8 total time points per patient. The Qiagen DNeasy Blood extraction kit was used to purify genomic DNA from total PBMCs and from tumor samples. Collected pretreatment and during treatment, PBMCs were isolated and stored as previously described.

The sequenced sample was PBMCs, obtained around atezolizumab (anti-PD-L1) treatment. The sequence came from a man aged 50 to 59 with urothelial cancer. Recombination connected TRBV19 to TRBJ1-6, and TRBD1 matches 10 of the central bases. The nucleotide sequence is TGTGCCAGTAGCCATATGGGACAGGGGCAAGGAAACTATAATTCACCCCTCCACTTT. This encodes CASSHMGQGQGNYNSPLHF. The full variable domain, completed from the reference TRBV19 and TRBJ1-6 proteins outside the CDR3, reads DGGITQSPKYLFRKEGQNVTLSCEQNLNHDAMYWYRQDPGQGLRLIYYSQIVNDFQKGDIAEGYSVSREKKESFPLTVTSAQKNPTAFYLCASSHMGQGQGNYNSPLHFGNGTRLTVT.